This is a list of T cell receptor beta chains from one sample in a study of blood T cell repertoires in COVID-19. Measured with immunoSEQ multiplex PCR; TCRdb has only the in-frame clones, and not every one. The sample consists of 29,000 or so clones, around 89% of them appearing once. What was sequenced was peripheral blood. The receptors here all came from a man in his sixties with acute or convalescent COVID-19. Each CDR3 is given with its conserved first and last residue. D genes are given only for firm matches. Clone size is given for some rows only: seen once, a few or many times, or a class if the clone is expanded.

v_gene,abundance,d_gene,j_gene,CDR3nt,CDR3aa
TRBV7-9,NA,TRBD2,TRBJ2-2,TGTGCCAGCAGCGGGAGGGTGACCGGGGAGCTGTTTTTT,CASSGRVTGELFF
TRBV2,NA,NA,TRBJ1-5,TGTGCCAGCAGTGCCAGGTCGGAAGAGTTCCAGCCCCAGCATTTT,CASSARSEEFQPQHF
TRBV6-5,NA,NA,TRBJ1-1,TGTGCCACGCCATGGACAGTGAACACTGAAGCTTTCTTT,CATPWTVNTEAFF
TRBV5-4,NA,TRBD2,TRBJ2-5,TGTGCCAGCAGTCTAGCGGGGGTTCAAGAGACCCAGTACTTC,CASSLAGVQETQYF
TRBV4-2,NA,TRBD2,TRBJ2-5,TGTGCCAGCAGCGGACTAGAAGAGACCCAGTACTTC,CASSGLEETQYF
TRBV2,NA,TRBD2,TRBJ2-7,TGTGCCAGCACCACCGCGGGGGAACAGCCCTACGAGCAGTACTTC,CASTTAGEQPYEQYF
TRBV28,NA,TRBD1,TRBJ2-1,TGTGCCAGCAGCCCCACACAGGGGCTGGGAAATGAGCAGTTCTTC,CASSPTQGLGNEQFF
TRBV19,NA,TRBD1,TRBJ1-5,TGTGCCAGTAGTATACTTGGCAGGGGGCTTGATCAGCCCCAGCATTTT,CASSILGRGLDQPQHF
TRBV4-2,NA,NA,TRBJ1-6,TGTGCCAGCAGCTTCGACGGGGGGGAGGGTTCACCCCTCCACTTT,CASSFDGGEGSPLHF
TRBV11-2,NA,NA,TRBJ2-1,TGTGCCAGCAGCAAATCAGGGAACTGGCAGTTCTTC,CASSKSGNWQFF
TRBV7-3,NA,TRBD1,TRBJ2-2,TGTGCCAGCAGCTTAAACGGACAGGTTGCCGGGGAGCTGTTTTTT,CASSLNGQVAGELFF
TRBV14,few,TRBD1,TRBJ1-4,TGTGCCAGCAGCGAACGACAGGGGAGGGAAAAACTGTTTTTT,CASSERQGREKLFF
TRBV9,NA,TRBD1,TRBJ1-6,TGTGCCAGCAGCGCAAGACAGGGGGCTAATTCACCCCTCCACTTT,CASSARQGANSPLHF
TRBV7-9,NA,TRBD1,TRBJ1-6,TGTGCCAGCAGCCCCGGGACAGGGAGAGGTTCACCCCTCCACTTT,CASSPGTGRGSPLHF
TRBV19,NA,TRBD1,TRBJ1-4,TGTGCCAGTAGTATAGGGTTCGGACAGGCGGAAAAACTGTTTTTT,CASSIGFGQAEKLFF
TRBV7-2,few,NA,TRBJ2-5,TGTGCCAGCAGCTTAGTGTGGGGGGAAGAGACCCAGTACTTC,CASSLVWGEETQYF
TRBV27,few,TRBD1,TRBJ2-1,TGTGCCATCGGGACAGACTCCTACAATGAGCAGTTCTTC,CAIGTDSYNEQFF
TRBV29-1,NA,NA,TRBJ1-2,TGCAGCGCTGCTCGGGGGACCTATGGCTACACCTTC,CSAARGTYGYTF
TRBV27,NA,NA,TRBJ1-5,TGTGCCAGCAGTTTATGGGCAGACCAGCCCCAGCATTTT,CASSLWADQPQHF
TRBV19,once,NA,TRBJ1-5,TGTGCCAGTAGTTACTCGGGGGATAGCAATCAGCCCCAGCATTTT,CASSYSGDSNQPQHF
TRBV10-2,NA,NA,TRBJ1-1,TGCGCCAGCAGTGAACGCCTGGACACTTCTGAAGCTTTCTTT,CASSERLDTSEAFF
TRBV21-1,once,NA,TRBJ2-1,TGTGCCAGCAGCAAAGGTCCCGCAGGGGGCCCCGTTCTGTTCTTC,CASSKGPAGGPVLFF